A selection of T cell receptor beta chains follows, all from one sample in a study of blood T cells in healthy people across ages. MiXCR, applied by TCRdb to the 5' RACE reads, yields one record per CDR3 protein. The repertoire includes under 1,000,000 distinct CDR3 sequences, around 36% of them detected once, and roughly 13% sits in the top ten. Material for sequencing was blood. Source of these receptors: a man between 18 and 29 years old in good health. The CDR3 runs from the conserved cysteine through the conserved F or W. The order of the fields is V gene, CDR3 length, J gene, clone size, D gene, CDR3 DNA, CDR3 protein. A D gene is named only where the DNA matches it firmly. Not every row has a clone size; where given, it reads once, few, many or a size class.

v_gene: TRBV12-3/TRBV12-4
len: 15
j_gene: TRBJ2-2
abundance: .
d_gene: TRBD1
CDR3nt: TGTGCCAGCAGGCCCCGGGACAGGGGATTCGGGGAGCTGTTTTTT
CDR3aa: CASRPRDRGFGELFF

v_gene: TRBV25-1
len: 16
j_gene: TRBJ2-3
abundance: few
d_gene: .
CDR3nt: TGTGCCAGCAGTGAATCTTTGGGGGGTGGCACAGATACGCAGTATTTT
CDR3aa: CASSESLGGGTDTQYF

v_gene: TRBV7-2
len: 16
j_gene: TRBJ2-3
abundance: many
d_gene: .
CDR3nt: TGTGCCAGCAGCTTAGTTTCAAGCGGAGACACAGATACGCAGTATTTT
CDR3aa: CASSLVSSGDTDTQYF

v_gene: TRBV20-1
len: 13
j_gene: TRBJ1-1
abundance: few
d_gene: .
CDR3nt: TGCAGACCCTCGGGGGGCATGAACACTGAAGCTTTCTTT
CDR3aa: CRPSGGMNTEAFF

v_gene: TRBV12-3/TRBV12-4
len: 13
j_gene: TRBJ1-2
abundance: .
d_gene: TRBD1
CDR3nt: TGTGCCAGCAGTTTAGGGGACAGCAATGGCTACACCTTC
CDR3aa: CASSLGDSNGYTF

v_gene: TRBV2
len: 14
j_gene: TRBJ1-5
abundance: few
d_gene: .
CDR3nt: TGTGCCAGCACCGAAGGTCACGCCAATCAGCCCCAGCATTTT
CDR3aa: CASTEGHANQPQHF

v_gene: TRBV5-1
len: 13
j_gene: TRBJ1-1
abundance: .
d_gene: .
CDR3nt: TGCGCCAGCAGCGTGGAGCTTTCCACTGAAGCTTTCTTT
CDR3aa: CASSVELSTEAFF

v_gene: TRBV5-5
len: 14
j_gene: TRBJ2-7
abundance: many
d_gene: .
CDR3nt: TGTGCCAGCAGCGCGGGTCCTACCACCTACGAGCAGTACTTC
CDR3aa: CASSAGPTTYEQYF

v_gene: TRBV14
len: 12
j_gene: TRBJ1-2
abundance: few
d_gene: .
CDR3nt: TGTGCCAGCAGCCTTTTCGACTATGGCTACACCTTC
CDR3aa: CASSLFDYGYTF

v_gene: TRBV5-5
len: 17
j_gene: TRBJ2-6
abundance: .
d_gene: .
CDR3nt: TGTGCCAGCAGCCCTCCCGGGGTTCCCTCTGGGGCCAACGTCCTGACTTTC
CDR3aa: CASSPPGVPSGANVLTF

v_gene: TRBV7-9
len: 14
j_gene: TRBJ1-1
abundance: .
d_gene: .
CDR3nt: TGTGCCAGCAGCTCGCGGGGGGCCGACACTGAAGCTTTCTTT
CDR3aa: CASSSRGADTEAFF

v_gene: TRBV5-1
len: 15
j_gene: TRBJ2-1
abundance: .
d_gene: TRBD1
CDR3nt: TGCGCCAGCAAGATCGGGACAGGGGGTTACAATGAGCAGTTCTTC
CDR3aa: CASKIGTGGYNEQFF

v_gene: TRBV4-3
len: 18
j_gene: TRBJ2-4
abundance: many
d_gene: .
CDR3nt: TGCGCCAGCAGCGAAGAAGGTCCTGCCAGGTCGGACAAAAACATTCAGTACTTC
CDR3aa: CASSEEGPARSDKNIQYF

v_gene: TRBV12-3/TRBV12-4
len: 14
j_gene: TRBJ2-7
abundance: .
d_gene: TRBD1
CDR3nt: TGTGCCAGCAGGCGACAGGGTCTCGCGTACGAGCAGTACTTC
CDR3aa: CASRRQGLAYEQYF

v_gene: TRBV6-4
len: 15
j_gene: TRBJ1-2
abundance: .
d_gene: .
CDR3nt: TGTGCCAGCCGTATTACCCCGGGAGGGGGTTACGGCTACACCTTC
CDR3aa: CASRITPGGGYGYTF

v_gene: TRBV18
len: 12
j_gene: TRBJ1-2
abundance: .
d_gene: .
CDR3nt: TGTGCCAGCTCACCACCGTCGGGGGACTACACCTTC
CDR3aa: CASSPPSGDYTF

v_gene: TRBV6-5
len: 13
j_gene: TRBJ1-2
abundance: few
d_gene: .
CDR3nt: TGTGCCAGCAGCAAGACGGGGGGCAATGGCTACACCTTC
CDR3aa: CASSKTGGNGYTF

v_gene: TRBV6-1
len: 16
j_gene: TRBJ1-1
abundance: few
d_gene: TRBD1
CDR3nt: TGTGCCAGCAGTGGACGCAGGGGGCTGAGGGACACTGAAGCTTTCTTT
CDR3aa: CASSGRRGLRDTEAFF

v_gene: TRBV27
len: 13
j_gene: TRBJ2-1
abundance: few
d_gene: .
CDR3nt: TGTGCCAGCAGTGTATCGACCGCCAATGAGCAGTTCTTC
CDR3aa: CASSVSTANEQFF

v_gene: TRBV20-1
len: 13
j_gene: TRBJ2-7
abundance: many
d_gene: TRBD1
CDR3nt: TGCAGTGCTTTGACAGGGCGAAGCTACGAGCAGTACTTC
CDR3aa: CSALTGRSYEQYF

v_gene: TRBV3-1
len: 14
j_gene: TRBJ2-3
abundance: few
d_gene: .
CDR3nt: TGTGCCAGCAGCCAAGATGGGCTAACAGATACGCAGTATTTT
CDR3aa: CASSQDGLTDTQYF

v_gene: TRBV24-1
len: 16
j_gene: TRBJ2-1
abundance: few
d_gene: TRBD1
CDR3nt: TGTGCCACCAGTGACTCAGGGGGACGCTTAGACAATGAGCAGTTCTTC
CDR3aa: CATSDSGGRLDNEQFF

v_gene: TRBV6-6
len: 14
j_gene: TRBJ1-4
abundance: .
d_gene: .
CDR3nt: TGTGCCAGCAGTGCGTTAGATGGGGATGAAAAACTGTTTTTT
CDR3aa: CASSALDGDEKLFF

v_gene: TRBV29-1
len: 13
j_gene: TRBJ1-1
abundance: .
d_gene: .
CDR3nt: TGCAGCGGCACTACAGGGCTTAAAACTGAAGCTTTCTTT
CDR3aa: CSGTTGLKTEAFF

v_gene: TRBV6-4
len: 15
j_gene: TRBJ1-5
abundance: .
d_gene: .
CDR3nt: TGTGCCAGCAGCCCCGACAGTACCGGAGGTCAGCCCCAGCATTTT
CDR3aa: CASSPDSTGGQPQHF

v_gene: TRBV7-9
len: 13
j_gene: TRBJ2-3
abundance: few
d_gene: .
CDR3nt: TGTGCCAGCAGCCCCTCGATCGAGGATACGCAGTATTTT
CDR3aa: CASSPSIEDTQYF

v_gene: TRBV29-1
len: 14
j_gene: TRBJ2-5
abundance: many
d_gene: TRBD1
CDR3nt: TGCAGCGTTGAAGAACAGGGGCCTGGCGAGACCCAGTACTTC
CDR3aa: CSVEEQGPGETQYF

v_gene: TRBV27
len: 13
j_gene: TRBJ2-6
abundance: .
d_gene: .
CDR3nt: TGTGCCAGCAGTCTCATCGGGGCCAACGCCCTGACTTTC
CDR3aa: CASSLIGANALTF

v_gene: TRBV9
len: 16
j_gene: TRBJ2-5
abundance: .
d_gene: TRBD2
CDR3nt: TGTGCCAGCAGCGTAGGACTAGCGGGGGGAGAAGAGACCCAGTACTTC
CDR3aa: CASSVGLAGGEETQYF

v_gene: TRBV12-3/TRBV12-4
len: 17
j_gene: TRBJ2-3
abundance: many
d_gene: .
CDR3nt: TGTGCCAGCAGTTTCCCGCTTGGGGGGGCGGACACAGATACGCAGTATTTT
CDR3aa: CASSFPLGGADTDTQYF

v_gene: TRBV3-1
len: 13
j_gene: TRBJ2-3
abundance: few
d_gene: TRBD2
CDR3nt: TGTGCCAGCAGCCAGGGGGGGAGGAATACGCAGTATTTT
CDR3aa: CASSQGGRNTQYF

v_gene: TRBV4-2
len: 17
j_gene: TRBJ2-2
abundance: .
d_gene: TRBD1
CDR3nt: TGTGCCAGCAGCCGCCGACAGGGTTTCGCGAACACCGGGGAGCTGTTTTTT
CDR3aa: CASSRRQGFANTGELFF

v_gene: TRBV15
len: 18
j_gene: TRBJ1-5
abundance: .
d_gene: .
CDR3nt: TGTGCCACCAGCAGAGGAGGGGACATTTACTATAGCAATCAGCCCCAGCATTTT
CDR3aa: CATSRGGDIYYSNQPQHF

v_gene: TRBV14
len: 17
j_gene: TRBJ2-1
abundance: many
d_gene: TRBD1
CDR3nt: TGTGCCAGCAGCCAAGAAGCTGAACAGGGGGCACGGAATGAGCAGTTCTTC
CDR3aa: CASSQEAEQGARNEQFF

v_gene: TRBV12-3/TRBV12-4
len: 17
j_gene: TRBJ2-7
abundance: many
d_gene: TRBD2
CDR3nt: TGTGCCAGCACCAAACCAGGACTAGCGGGGGGAATCTACGAGCAGTACTTC
CDR3aa: CASTKPGLAGGIYEQYF

v_gene: TRBV30
len: 14
j_gene: TRBJ1-1
abundance: .
d_gene: TRBD1
CDR3nt: TGTGCCTGGAGGGCAGGGGGCATTATGGTTGAAGCTTTCTTT
CDR3aa: CAWRAGGIMVEAFF

v_gene: TRBV29-1
len: 14
j_gene: TRBJ1-2
abundance: .
d_gene: .
CDR3nt: TGCAGCGTTCCGGAGGGGACAACCAACTATGGCTACACCTTC
CDR3aa: CSVPEGTTNYGYTF